Following are 30 T cell receptor beta chains from one sample sequenced in a study of spatial heterogeneity in lung cancer. Findings of the study overall: Intratumoral expanded alpha and beta TCR counts were found to track tumor mutation counts.

TCRdb redid the calling of the 5' RACE reads with MiXCR, one entry per CDR3 protein. Here the sample spans about 27,000 distinct CDR3 sequences, about 7.1% being singletons. Their antigens are not known. Time point: sample taken at primary tumor resection. Sequenced here: lung tumor tissue, sampled at surgery. The receptors come from a male donor with early-stage non-small cell lung cancer.

This clonotype occurred many times. The chain employs TRBV5-1 and TRBJ2-3; D is possibly TRBD1 or TRBD2 (6 bases each). Trimming stripped 0 bases from V and 1 base from J, with 12 bases between. Germline V gene sequence: CDR1 SGHRS, CDR2 YFSETQ. The CDR3 length is 16 residues. As DNA, the CDR3 is TGCGCCAGCAGCTTGGGTCTGGGGGGCGGCACAGATACGCAGTATTTT. It is translated as CASSLGLGGGTDTQYF.

This clonotype was observed a few times. The chain carries TRBV7-2 and TRBJ1-3; D unresolved. Trimming removed 2 bases at V and 0 bases at J, with 8 bases between. The CDR3 is made up of 15 amino acids. Germline CDR1 reads SGHTA; CDR2 reads FQGNSA. The DNA of the CDR3 is TGTGCCAGCAGCTTAAGCACGAGCTCTGGAAACACCATATATTTT. Protein: CASSLSTSSGNTIYF.

This clonotype was picked up many times. In DNA, the CDR3 is TGTGCCAGCAGGCCGACTAGCGAAAACACCGGGGAGCTGTTTTTT. This codes for CASRPTSENTGELFF. This chain joins TRBV28 and TRBJ2-2; the match to TRBD2 covers 8 bases. J gave up 2 bases and V 6 bases, and 5 bases lay outside the gene matches. Per germline, CDR1 MDHEN and CDR2 SYDVKM. The CDR3 runs to 15 residues.

In its sample, this clonotype ranks as medium-sized. This chain uses TRBV6-5 with TRBJ1-3, with D uncertain. Trimming stripped 6 bases from V and 0 bases from J, with 12 bases between. The germline gives CDR1 MNHEY, CDR2 SVGAGI. The CDR3 covers 15 residues. CDR3 bases: TGTGCCAGCAGAAAGAAACCTCGCTCTGGAAACACCATATATTTT. It is translated as CASRKKPRSGNTIYF.

This clonotype was seen many times. V usage is TRBV29-1 and J usage is TRBJ2-5, with a possible D match to TRBD1 (5 bases). This CDR3 spans 13 amino acids. Germline-derived CDR1 and CDR2 are SQVTM and ANQGSEA. The V end lost 7 bases, the J end lost 2 bases, and 14 bases lay between the germline ends. CDR3 DNA: TGCAGCGCGGGCAGGGATCCGCAAGAGACCCAGTACTTC. It translates to CSAGRDPQETQYF.

Only a few counts were recorded for this clonotype. The rearrangement uses TRBV27 and TRBJ2-3; the D is unclear. The CDR3 sequence is 12 residues long. Between the trimmed V and J ends, which lost 3 bases and 7 bases, there was a span of 8 bases. Germline values: CDR1 MNHEY, CDR2 SMNVEV (reference sequence). CDR3 in DNA: TGTGCCAGCAGTTTTATCCTGAATACGCAGTATTTT. It codes for CASSFILNTQYF.

V and J are TRBV5-1 and TRBJ2-7; 11 nucleotides align to TRBD1. Germline-derived CDR1 and CDR2 are SGHRS and YFSETQ. Trimming at V came to 2 bases and at J to 5 bases, leaving 12 bases not matched to a gene. The CDR3 length is 17 residues. The CDR3 spells CASSLLDGQGASDEQYF. The CDR3 DNA is TGCGCCAGCAGCTTATTGGACGGACAGGGGGCTTCTGACGAGCAGTACTTC.

This clonotype was counted at least ten times. The chain joins TRBV4-3 to TRBJ1-1, with D perhaps matching TRBD1 (5 bases). Per the germline V gene, CDR1 is LGHNA and CDR2 is YSLEER. V lost 4 bases to trimming and J lost 7 bases, with 19 bases between them. The CDR3 spans 15 residues. CDR3 nucleotides: TGCGCCAGCAGCCGGCAGCATACCGGGACCTATGAAGCTTTCTTT. Encoded protein: CASSRQHTGTYEAFF.

The gene calls are TRBV4-2 and TRBJ2-1; TRBD2 might be the D (7 bases). Germline V gene lookup returns CDR1 LGHNA and CDR2 YNFKEQ. V lost 5 bases and J lost 7, with 21 bases in between. The CDR3 consists of 16 residues. The CDR3: CASSSPGGGGPNEQFF. The CDR3 nucleotides read TGTGCCAGCAGCTCCCCTGGAGGCGGGGGCCCTAATGAGCAGTTCTTC.

This clonotype was found a few times. The V gene is TRBV6-2 or TRBV6-3, the J gene TRBJ1-1; TRBD1 agrees at 8 bases. V shed 9 bases and J 4 bases; nucleotides not matched to a gene: 16. Per germline, CDR1 MNHEY and CDR2 SVGEGT. The length of the CDR3 is 16 residues. This chain's CDR3 is CASSLSTDRAATEAFF. CDR3 nucleotide sequence: TGTGCCAGTTCCCTCTCTACGGACAGGGCGGCCACTGAAGCTTTCTTT.

This clonotype showed up many times. The chain carries TRBV20-1 and TRBJ2-7, with 11 bases aligning to TRBD1. CDR3 length: 13 residues. Germline V CDR1 and CDR2: DFQATT, SNEGSKA (reference sequence). V was clipped by 6 bases and J by 3 bases; unmatched bases: 4. This CDR3 reads CSAMDRGLYEQYF. The CDR3 DNA reads TGCAGTGCGATGGACAGGGGGCTCTACGAGCAGTACTTC.

This clonotype was observed a handful of times. The chain employs TRBV11-2 and TRBJ1-6; D perhaps matches TRBD1 (5 bases). Germline CDR1 SGHAT, CDR2 FQNNGV. The CDR3 covers 15 residues. The V and J ends lost 0 bases and 6 bases respectively, with 9 bases between them. CDR3 nucleotides: TGTGCCAGCAGCTTAGAGGCAGGGTTTAATTCACCCCTCCACTTT. The encoded protein is CASSLEAGFNSPLHF.

This clonotype has only a few counts. This rearrangement joins TRBV2 to TRBJ2-7, with 9 bases identical to TRBD1. CDR1 and CDR2 (germline): SNHLY, FYNNEI. The V segment lost 6 bases and the J segment 0 bases; nucleotides outside the gene matches: 6. The CDR3 extends over 15 amino acids. CDR3 sequence (DNA): TGTGCCAGCAGCAAGGGACAGGGCAGCTCCTACGAGCAGTACTTC. Translated, it gives CASSKGQGSSYEQYF.

This clonotype was found many times. The V call is TRBV5-1, the J call TRBJ2-7; D gene ambiguous. The CDR3 sequence is 16 residues long. CDR1 and CDR2 (germline): SGHRS, YFSETQ. The V and J ends lost 4 bases and 0 bases respectively, with 17 bases between them. The CDR3 reads CASSLQSGDSSYEQYF. CDR3 DNA sequence: TGCGCCAGCAGCCTCCAGAGTGGGGATAGCTCCTACGAGCAGTACTTC.

This clonotype was counted many times. The chain uses TRBV7-2 and TRBJ1-2, with D unresolved. CDR3 size: 13 residues. Germline V CDR1 and CDR2: SGHTA, FQGNSA. V was trimmed by 5 bases and J by 7 bases, leaving 14 bases between them. CDR3 DNA: TGTGCCAGCAGCATCCACATCGGAGCTGGCTACACCTTC. This translates into CASSIHIGAGYTF.

This clonotype was observed a few times. This rearrangement joins TRBV4-1 to TRBJ2-7; TRBD1 might be the D (5 bases). The CDR3 covers 14 residues. The V end was cut by 1 base, the J end by 0 bases, with 7 bases between. Germline V gene lookup returns CDR1 MGHRA and CDR2 YSYEKL. The CDR3: CASSQVDTSYEQYF. The CDR3 bases are TGCGCCAGCAGCCAAGTGGACACCTCCTACGAGCAGTACTTC.

To note about this clonotype: A read error may be the cause here, since a much bigger clone is one base away. This chain joins TRBV7-8 and TRBJ1-6; D is ambiguous. V was cut by 5 bases and J by 9 bases, with 11 bases left in between. Per germline, CDR1 SGHVS and CDR2 FQNEAQ. CDR3 length: 13 residues. The CDR3 DNA reads as TGTGCCAGCAGCCTAGAAATTGGTTCACCCCTCCACTTT. Protein sequence: CASSLEIGSPLHF.

This clonotype occurred many times. This chain uses TRBV29-1 with TRBJ1-4, with no clear D. Germline CDR1 SQVTM, CDR2 ANQGSEA. V lost 4 bases and J 8 bases, leaving 11 bases between the germline ends. The CDR3 spans 12 residues. The CDR3 coding sequence is TGCAGCGTTGTGGTGAATGGGGAAAAACTGTTTTTT. Amino acids: CSVVVNGEKLFF.

The rearrangement uses TRBV6-6 and TRBJ2-2; the D call may be TRBD1 or TRBD2 (5 bases each). Per germline, CDR1 MNHNY and CDR2 SVGAGI (reference sequence). V was trimmed by 2 bases and J by 4 bases, leaving 8 bases between them. This CDR3 has 14 amino acids. DNA for the CDR3: TGTGCCAGCAGTTACAAGAGGGGCACCGGGGAGCTGTTTTTT. Amino acids: CASSYKRGTGELFF.

This clonotype has ten or more counts. The rearrangement uses TRBV28 and TRBJ2-5; TRBD1 aligns across 8 bases. Germline lookup yields CDR1 MDHEN and CDR2 SYDVKM. Trimming removed 3 bases from V and 5 bases from J; junction bases left unmatched: 11. The CDR3 extends over 16 amino acids. The CDR3 region is CASSFVTGGIEETQYF. The CDR3 DNA sequence: TGTGCCAGCAGTTTTGTAACAGGGGGAATCGAGGAGACCCAGTACTTC.

The CDR3 DNA sequence: TGTGCCATCAGTGGGGCAGGGTGGGAAGACAATGAGCAGTTCTTC. Amino acids: CAISGAGWEDNEQFF. The chain is built from TRBV10-3 and TRBJ2-1; the D gene is possibly TRBD1 (5 bases). The V and J ends lost 4 bases and 5 bases respectively, with 15 bases between them. Germline CDR1 is ENHRY and CDR2 is SYGVKD. The CDR3 extends over 15 amino acids.

Ten or more counts support this clonotype. Written as DNA, the CDR3 is TGTGCCAGCAGCTTCGGAGGTGGGTCCGCTGAAGCTTTCTTT. It yields the protein CASSFGGGSAEAFF. The V gene is TRBV7-9, the J gene TRBJ1-1, with D uncertain. The germline gives CDR1 SEHNR, CDR2 FQNEAQ (reference sequence). The V and J ends lost 3 bases and 6 bases respectively, with 14 bases between them. CDR3 length equals 14 residues. Full variable domain (missing parts from reference TRBV7-9 and TRBJ1-1): DTGVSQNPRHKITKRGQNVTFRCDPISEHNRLYWYRQTLGQGPEFLTYFQNEAQLEKSRLLSDRFSAERPKGSFSTLEIQRTEQGDSAMYLCASSFGGGSAEAFFGQGTRLTVV.

In this sample, this clonotype turned up many times. The chain combines TRBV12-3 or TRBV12-4 with TRBJ2-7; 10 bases agree with TRBD1. This CDR3 is 16 amino acids long. V trimming: 5 bases; J trimming: 4 bases; junction bases outside the gene matches: 11. The chain's CDR3 is CASSAERTGGRYEQYF. DNA of the CDR3: TGTGCCAGCAGTGCCGAGCGGACAGGGGGTAGATACGAGCAGTACTTC.

This rearrangement joins TRBV12-3 or TRBV12-4 to TRBJ2-5; tentatively, D is TRBD2 (6 bases). CDR3 length: 14 residues. The V and J ends lost 6 bases and 2 bases respectively, with 13 bases between them. The CDR3 bases are TGTGCCAGCAGACCGGGACTGGGGCAAGAGACCCAGTACTTC. This codes for CASRPGLGQETQYF.

As for this clonotype: A much larger clone differs by one base, so this may be a read error. V is TRBV3-1 and J is TRBJ2-3; D is possibly TRBD1 or TRBD2 (5 bases each). CDR3 size: 13 residues. Per the germline V gene, CDR1 is LGHDT and CDR2 is YNNKEL (reference sequence). The CDR3 nucleotides are TGTACCAGCAGCCAACGGGGCTCAGATACGCAGTATTTT. Amino acid sequence: CTSSQRGSDTQYF.

The chain recombines TRBV19 with TRBJ2-1, with D uncertain. CDR3 length: 15 amino acids. Germline V gives CDR1 LNHDA, CDR2 SQIVND (reference sequence). The V and J ends lost 6 bases and 2 bases respectively, with 14 bases between them. Here the CDR3 reads CASREDPQPYNEQFF. CDR3 sequence (DNA): TGTGCCAGTAGAGAGGACCCCCAACCCTACAATGAGCAGTTCTTC.

In its sample, this clonotype was seen many times. The CDR3: CSVERGQTNTEAFF. The DNA for the CDR3 is TGCAGCGTTGAGCGGGGACAGACGAACACTGAAGCTTTCTTT. The chain combines TRBV29-1 with TRBJ1-1, with 7 bases that match TRBD1. The CDR3 consists of 14 residues. V shed 3 bases and J 1 base; nucleotides not matched to a gene: 5. Germline V gene lookup returns CDR1 SQVTM and CDR2 ANQGSEA. The whole variable domain, remainder taken from reference TRBV29-1 and TRBJ1-1, is SAVISQKPSRDICQRGTSLTIQCQVDSQVTMMFWYRQQPGQSLTLIATANQGSEATYESGFVIDKFPISRPNLTFSTLTVSNMSPEDSSIYLCSVERGQTNTEAFFGQGTRLTVV.

In its sample, this clonotype was seen many times. The chain employs TRBV5-1 and TRBJ2-7; D possibly corresponds to TRBD1 (5 bases). V was clipped by 1 base and J by 2 bases, with 13 bases between them. This CDR3 is 15 amino acids long. Germline CDR1 reads SGHRS; CDR2 reads YFSETQ. In DNA, the CDR3 is TGCGCCAGCAGCTTGACAGGCCAACGGGCCTACGAGCAGTACTTC. Its translation: CASSLTGQRAYEQYF.

In this sample, this clonotype turned up a few times. The chain is built from TRBV10-3 and TRBJ2-7, with 7 bases fitting TRBD1. V lost 8 bases to trimming and J lost 9 bases; unmatched junction nucleotides: 10. Germline lookup yields CDR1 ENHRY and CDR2 SYGVKD. The length of the CDR3 is 12 residues. CDR3 sequence (DNA): TGTGCCATCGGGACAGTAGCTCTCGGGCAGTACTTC. Its protein product is CAIGTVALGQYF.

This clonotype was counted ten times or more. The J gene is TRBJ2-3, the V gene TRBV10-3, with D possibly being TRBD2 (6 bases). V was cut by 6 bases and J by 6 bases, with 19 bases left in between. CDR1 and CDR2 from the germline V gene are ENHRY and SYGVKD. The CDR3 length is 15 residues. As DNA, the CDR3 is TGTGCCATCAGCGAAGCGGCGGGGCAGGAGGATACGCAGTATTTT. Amino acid sequence: CAISEAAGQEDTQYF.